The 20 T cell receptor beta chains listed next were all sequenced from one sample in a study of spatial heterogeneity in lung cancer. These receptors have no known antigen. Time point of the sample: sample taken at primary tumor resection. General study points: Tracking of tumor mutation counts was seen in expanded intratumoral alpha and beta TCR counts.

TCRdb ran MiXCR on the 5' RACE reads and lists one entry per CDR3 protein. The table records over 15,000 distinct CDR3 sequences, roughly 6% of them present only once. Specimen: lung tumor tissue, collected at surgery. The source of these receptors is a female donor with early-stage non-small cell lung cancer.

This clonotype was seen at least ten times. V is TRBV20-1 and J is TRBJ1-2, with D perhaps matching TRBD1 (5 bases). CDR1 is DFQATT, CDR2 SNEGSKA, per germline (reference sequence). The CDR3 loop spans 15 amino acids. The germline V and J ends were trimmed by 3 bases and 4 bases, with 18 bases remaining between them. In nucleotides, the CDR3 is TGCAGTGCTAGCACTACCTCGACAGCTTCCTATGGCTACACCTTC. Translating it yields CSASTTSTASYGYTF.

There are many counts of this clonotype. The chain joins TRBV7-2 to TRBJ1-1; unclear D gene. The CDR3 is 13 residues long. Trimming took 3 bases from V and 5 from J, leaving 10 bases between them. Germline CDR1 is SGHTA and CDR2 is FQGNSA. The CDR3 loop reads CASSFFKTTEAFF. The DNA of the CDR3 is TGTGCCAGCAGCTTTTTCAAGACAACTGAAGCTTTCTTT.

This clonotype was recorded many times. The rearrangement links TRBV5-1 to TRBJ2-1, with TRBD2 identical over 15 bases. Germline CDR1 SGHRS, CDR2 YFSETQ. Trimming removed 4 bases from V and 7 bases from J; junction bases left unmatched: 6. This CDR3 spans 16 amino acids. CDR3 nucleotides: TGCGCCAGCAGCGGGTCCGGGACTAGCGGGAGGAATGAGCAGTTCTTC. Translation gives CASSGSGTSGRNEQFF.

This clonotype appeared many times. This sequence joins TRBV11-2 and TRBJ2-5; D remains unclear. Germline CDR1 and CDR2: SGHAT and FQNNGV. V lost 3 bases, J lost 5 bases, and 10 bases lay in between. The CDR3 consists of 13 residues. CDR3 sequence reads: CASSLGFSETQYF. The CDR3 nucleotides read TGTGCCAGCAGCTTGGGCTTTAGCGAGACCCAGTACTTC.

Many counts were recorded for this clonotype. The V gene is TRBV4-2, the J gene TRBJ2-1; 7 bases agree with TRBD2. Germline CDR1 reads LGHNA; CDR2 reads YNFKEQ. V lost 4 bases and J lost 6; bases outside the gene matches: 9. This CDR3 comprises 15 residues. The CDR3 DNA reads as TGTGCCAGCAGCCCCCATGCGGGAGAGAGCAATGAGCAGTTCTTC. It codes for CASSPHAGESNEQFF.

Many counts were recorded for this clonotype. This sequence joins TRBV12-3 or TRBV12-4 and TRBJ2-3, with a possible D match to TRBD1 (5 bases). Trimming left V 4 bases short and J 4 bases short, with 12 bases between. The CDR3 runs to 14 residues. CDR3 sequence reads: CASSSRQNSDTQYF. The DNA of the CDR3 is TGTGCCAGCAGTTCACGACAGAACTCAGATACGCAGTATTTT.

This clonotype was detected ten times or more. V and J are TRBV11-2 and TRBJ2-7; D gene ambiguous. Germline CDR1 SGHAT, CDR2 FQNNGV. V shed 8 bases and J shed 0 bases, with 5 bases lying between them. CDR3 size: 11 residues. Here the CDR3 reads CASGDSYEQYF. In DNA, the CDR3 is TGTGCCAGCGGGGACTCCTACGAGCAGTACTTC. Variable domain in full (rest from reference TRBV11-2 and TRBJ2-7): EAGVAQSPRYKIIEKRQSVAFWCNPISGHATLYWYQQILGQGPKLLIQFQNNGVVDDSQLPKDRFSAERLKGVDSTLKIQPAKLEDSAVYLCASGDSYEQYFGPGTRLTVT.

By proportion, this clonotype is medium-sized. The rearrangement uses TRBV12-3 or TRBV12-4 and TRBJ2-5; TRBD1 is a possible D gene (5 bases). The length of the CDR3 is 13 residues. V was pared by 0 bases and J by 3 bases, with 5 bases between. The CDR3 sequence is CASSLAREETQYF. Here the CDR3 DNA reads TGTGCCAGCAGTTTAGCCAGGGAAGAGACCCAGTACTTC.

This clonotype appeared many times. The junction and the germline gene differ at one end; a read error may be behind it. CDR3 region: CVSRFSGRSGNTIYF. CDR3 in DNA: TGTGTCAGCAGGTTTTCAGGGCGCTCTGGAAACACCATATATTTT. This chain joins TRBV28 and TRBJ1-3; D is perhaps TRBD1 (5 bases). From germline, CDR1 is MDHEN and CDR2 SYDVKM. The CDR3 spans 15 residues.

This clonotype is termed medium-sized. The CDR3 DNA sequence: TGTGCCAGCAGCCGGACTAGCGGGAGGCGGGACGAGCAGTACTTC. Translating gives CASSRTSGRRDEQYF. The chain is built from TRBV3-1 and TRBJ2-7; 14 nucleotides line up with TRBD2. Per germline, CDR1 LGHDT and CDR2 YNNKEL (reference sequence). V dropped 4 bases and J dropped 5; count of bases not matched to a gene: 4. The CDR3 contains 15 residues.

The rearrangement links TRBV19 to TRBJ2-2, with 7 bases identical to TRBD2. The germline gives CDR1 LNHDA, CDR2 SQIVND (reference sequence). This CDR3 has 15 residues. Losses at the gene ends were 6 bases for V and 4 bases for J; bases not matched to a gene: 8. CDR3 sequence: CASREAGIITGELFF. In DNA form, the CDR3 reads TGTGCCAGTAGAGAAGCGGGGATCATCACCGGGGAGCTGTTTTTT.

The rearrangement joins TRBV7-9 to TRBJ2-1; TRBD2 is a possible D gene (6 bases). The germline gives CDR1 SEHNR, CDR2 FQNEAQ (reference sequence). V was trimmed by 4 bases and J by 8 bases, leaving 18 bases between them. The CDR3 covers 15 residues. The CDR3 DNA follows: TGTGCCAGCAGCTCCCTGGCCCGTTGGGGGGATGAGCAGTTCTTC. Translation gives CASSSLARWGDEQFF. Drawing the rest from reference TRBV7-9 and TRBJ2-1, the complete variable domain is DTGVSQNPRHKITKRGQNVTFRCDPISEHNRLYWYRQTLGQGPEFLTYFQNEAQLEKSRLLSDRFSAERPKGSFSTLEIQRTEQGDSAMYLCASSSLARWGDEQFFGPGTRLTVL.

The V and J genes are TRBV6-5 and TRBJ2-1; possibly TRBD2 for D (7 bases). V was shortened by 2 bases and J by 7 bases, with 15 bases between the two germline ends. The CDR3 has 15 residues. Looked up from germline, CDR1 is MNHEY and CDR2 is SVGAGI. CDR3 nucleotides: TGTGCCAGCAGTTACGGGGGGGCGGCCAGGAATGAGCAGTTCTTC. This translates into CASSYGGAARNEQFF.

The J gene is TRBJ2-3, the V gene TRBV12-3 or TRBV12-4; TRBD2 is a possible D gene (6 bases). The V end was cut by 7 bases, the J end by 1 base, with 12 bases between. The CDR3 is made up of 14 amino acids. The CDR3 reads CASTRSSGTDTQYF. CDR3 bases: TGTGCCAGCACCCGATCTAGCGGCACAGATACGCAGTATTTT.

This clonotype qualifies as medium-sized. The V call is TRBV6-6, the J call TRBJ2-3; a weak D match, TRBD2 (5 bases). Germline V gene sequence: CDR1 MNHNY, CDR2 SVGAGI (reference sequence). This CDR3 is 14 amino acids long. The V and J ends lost 2 bases and 1 base respectively, with 7 bases between them. The CDR3, as DNA: TGTGCCAGCAGTTACGACTATCGCACAGATACGCAGTATTTT. It translates to CASSYDYRTDTQYF.

The chain recombines TRBV6-1 with TRBJ1-1; D is unresolved. Germline lookup yields CDR1 MNHNS and CDR2 SASEGT. Trimming pared 2 bases from V and 1 base from J, leaving 5 bases between. CDR3 length equals 13 residues. The CDR3 DNA reads TGTGCCAGCAGTGAAATGGCGAACACTGAAGCTTTCTTT. Translation gives CASSEMANTEAFF.

The chain joins TRBV15 to TRBJ2-2, with no clear D. Trimming left V 6 bases short and J 4 bases short, with 12 bases between. The CDR3 is 14 residues long. Germline CDR1 and CDR2: LNHNV and YYDKDF (reference sequence). Here the CDR3 DNA reads TGTGCCACCAGAAATAAGACGGGCACCGGGGAGCTGTTTTTT. It is translated as CATRNKTGTGELFF. Together with reference TRBV15 and TRBJ2-2, the CDR3 gives the full variable domain: DAMVIQNPRYQVTQFGKPVTLSCSQTLNHNVMYWYQQKSSQAPKLLFHYYDKDFNNEADTPDNFQSRRPNTSFCFLDIRSPGLGDTAMYLCATRNKTGTGELFFGEGSRLTVL.

This clonotype came up many times. V gene TRBV12-3 or TRBV12-4 combines with J gene TRBJ2-1, with 8 bases lining up with TRBD2. The CDR3 has 14 residues. The junction had 5 bases not matched to a gene; V was cut back by 3 bases and J by 7 bases. CDR3 sequence: CASSFQREMNEQFF. The CDR3 coding sequence is TGTGCCAGCAGTTTCCAGCGGGAGATGAATGAGCAGTTCTTC.

In this sample, this clonotype turned up many times. In DNA form, the CDR3 reads TGTGCCAGCAGCCCCCGGCTAGCGGACCCGCAGGATACGCAGTATTTT. This sequence encodes CASSPRLADPQDTQYF. This chain connects TRBV7-9 to TRBJ2-3; the match to TRBD2 covers 7 bases. This CDR3 is 16 amino acids long. Trimming took 5 bases from V and 6 from J; bases not matched to a gene: 14. Germline values: CDR1 SEHNR, CDR2 FQNEAQ (reference sequence).

This clonotype has at least ten counts. V gene TRBV24-1 combines with J gene TRBJ2-3; D not resolved. Per germline, CDR1 KGHDR and CDR2 SFDVKD. Trimming stripped 3 bases from V and 1 base from J, with 10 bases between. The CDR3 is 15 amino acids. The CDR3 reads CATSDPSDGTDTQYF. CDR3 DNA sequence: TGTGCCACCAGTGATCCCTCCGACGGCACAGATACGCAGTATTTT.